This is a list of T cell receptor beta chains from one sample in a study of post-analysis software for immune sequencing data. TCRdb re-called the PCR reads through MiXCR, storing one row per CDR3 protein. The sample carries some 370,000 distinct CDR3 sequences, roughly 36% recorded once. The sample was blood. Receptors were obtained from a girl aged 10-17 years with multiple sclerosis. Each CDR3 is given with its conserved first and last residue. The order of the fields is V gene, D gene, clone size, J gene, CDR3 DNA, CDR3 protein. A D gene is named only where the DNA matches it firmly. The size of a clone is reported for some rows only, either as once, few or many, or as a class for expanded clones.

>TRBV29-1|TRBD1|NA|TRBJ2-1
TGCAGCGTTGGCAGCGCGCATATCAGGGGGATCGCCAATGAGCAGTTCTTC
CSVGSAHIRGIANEQFF
>TRBV20-1|NA|few|TRBJ2-3
TGCGGTGCCCGCAGGAGGGACCGGGGGGATACGCAGTATTTT
CGARRRDRGDTQYF
>TRBV28|TRBD1|NA|TRBJ2-1
TGTGCCAGCAGTTTATGGGACAGGAGATCCTACAATGAGCAGTTCTTC
CASSLWDRRSYNEQFF
>TRBV6-5|TRBD1|few|TRBJ2-1
TGTGCCAGCAGTTACGCCGGGACAGAATACAATGAGCAGTTCTTC
CASSYAGTEYNEQFF
>TRBV7-9|TRBD1|NA|TRBJ2-7
TGTGCCAGCAGCGCTAGGGACAGACCCTCCTACGAGCAGTACTTC
CASSARDRPSYEQYF
>TRBV6-1|NA|few|TRBJ1-2
TGTGCCAGCAGTTTCAGGGACTATGGCTACACCTTC
CASSFRDYGYTF
>TRBV5-1|TRBD1|NA|TRBJ2-7
TGCGCCAGCAGCACACAGGGGGCAGGCGAGCAGTACTTC
CASSTQGAGEQYF
>TRBV12-3/TRBV12-4|NA|NA|TRBJ1-4
TGTGCCAGCAGGCGAACTAATGAAAAACTGTTTTTT
CASRRTNEKLFF
>TRBV12-3/TRBV12-4|NA|NA|TRBJ2-2
TGTGCCAGCAACTCCGCAGGGCTGAACACCGGGGAGCTGTTTTTT
CASNSAGLNTGELFF
>TRBV6-5|TRBD2|few|TRBJ2-1
TGTGCCAGCACCCCTCGGACTAGCCCGAGTCATGAGCAGTTCTTC
CASTPRTSPSHEQFF